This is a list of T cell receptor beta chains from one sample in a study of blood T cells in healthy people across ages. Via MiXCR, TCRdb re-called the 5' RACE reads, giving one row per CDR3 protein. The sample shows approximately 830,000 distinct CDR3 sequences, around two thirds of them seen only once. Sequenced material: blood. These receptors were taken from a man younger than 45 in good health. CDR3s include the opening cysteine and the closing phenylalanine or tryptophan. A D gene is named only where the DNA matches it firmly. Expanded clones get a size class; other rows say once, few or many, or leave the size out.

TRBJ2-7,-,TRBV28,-,TGTGCCAGCAGTCTAACAGGGTTTGACGAGCAGTACTTC,CASSLTGFDEQYF
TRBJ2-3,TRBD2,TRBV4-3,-,TGCGCCAGCAGCCAAGATATCGGGCGGGGGAGCACAGATACGCAGTATTTT,CASSQDIGRGSTDTQYF
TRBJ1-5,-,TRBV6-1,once,TGTGCCAGCAAAAGGGGTGACCAGCCCCAGCATTTT,CASKRGDQPQHF
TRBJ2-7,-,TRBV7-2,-,TGTGCCAGCAGCCGTTACGGCTCCTACGAGCAGTACTTC,CASSRYGSYEQYF
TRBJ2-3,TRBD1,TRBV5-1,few,TGCGCCAGCGGGACGGGACAGGAGACAGATACGCAGTATTTT,CASGTGQETDTQYF
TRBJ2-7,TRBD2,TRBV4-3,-,TGCGCCAGCAGCCAAACATTGGGCACAGCGGGATACGAGCAGTACTTC,CASSQTLGTAGYEQYF
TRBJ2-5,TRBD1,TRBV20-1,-,TGCAGTGCTCCCCGGACAGGGGGCAAAGAGACCCAGTACTTC,CSAPRTGGKETQYF
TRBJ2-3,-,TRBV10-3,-,TGTGCCATCAGCGGTAAGGGACCAACTAGCACAGATACGCAGTATTTT,CAISGKGPTSTDTQYF
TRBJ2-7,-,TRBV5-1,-,TGCGCCAGCAGCTTGGCGTCGACACTTGCCATCTACGAGCAGTACTTC,CASSLASTLAIYEQYF
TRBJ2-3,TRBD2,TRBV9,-,TGTGCCAGCAGCCACCGACTAGCGGGGGGGACTAGCACAGATACGCAGTATTTT,CASSHRLAGGTSTDTQYF
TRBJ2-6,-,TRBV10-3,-,TGTGCCATCAGTGAGTCTGACAGGTCTGGGGCCAACGTCCTGACTTTC,CAISESDRSGANVLTF
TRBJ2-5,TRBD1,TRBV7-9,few,TGTGCCAGCAGCTTACCTTTAGGGGGCGAGACCCAGTACTTC,CASSLPLGGETQYF
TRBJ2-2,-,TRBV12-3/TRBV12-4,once,TGTGCCGGCACCCCGATTACTGCCCCCGGGGAGCTGTTTTTT,CAGTPITAPGELFF
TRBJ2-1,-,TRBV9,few,TGTGCCAGCAGCGTAGAGGGGGACAACTACAATGAGCAGTTCTTC,CASSVEGDNYNEQFF
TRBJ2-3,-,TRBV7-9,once,TGTGCCAGCAGCTCCCGTAAAGCTAGCACAGATACGCAGTATTTT,CASSSRKASTDTQYF
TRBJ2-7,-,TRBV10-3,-,TGTGCCATCAGTGGGTCGGTTTTAAGTTTCTCCTACGAGCAGTACTTC,CAISGSVLSFSYEQYF
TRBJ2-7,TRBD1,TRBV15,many,TGTGCCACCAGCAGAGACAGGGGGCCCTACGAGCAGTACTTC,CATSRDRGPYEQYF
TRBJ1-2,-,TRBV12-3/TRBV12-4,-,TGTGCCAGCAGTTCGGGACACTTCTATGGCTACACCTTC,CASSSGHFYGYTF
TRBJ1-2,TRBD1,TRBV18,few,TGTGCCAGCTCACCACCTGGACAGGGGATAGGAGGCTACACCTTC,CASSPPGQGIGGYTF
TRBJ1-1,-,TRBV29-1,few,TGCAGCGCAAAAAGGGTGAACACTGAAGCTTTCTTT,CSAKRVNTEAFF
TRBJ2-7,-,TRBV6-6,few,TGTGCCAGCAGTGAGACTCTGAGCTCCTACGAGCAGTACTTC,CASSETLSSYEQYF
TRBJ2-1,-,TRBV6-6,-,TGTGCCAGCAGAACAGGGCACAATGAGCAGTTCTTC,CASRTGHNEQFF
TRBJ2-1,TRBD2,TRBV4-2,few,TGTGCCAGCAGCCACCATAGCGGGGGGCGATTAGACAATGAGCAGTTCTTC,CASSHHSGGRLDNEQFF
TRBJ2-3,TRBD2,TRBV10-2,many,TGCGCCAGCAACCTAGCGGGGGGGCCGGATACGCAGTATTTT,CASNLAGGPDTQYF
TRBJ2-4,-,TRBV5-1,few,TGCGCCAGCAGCAACCTACAGGGAATTCAGTACTTC,CASSNLQGIQYF
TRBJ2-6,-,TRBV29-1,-,TGCAGCGTTGGGATGCTCTCTGGGGCCAACGTCCTGACTTTC,CSVGMLSGANVLTF
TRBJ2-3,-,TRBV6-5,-,TGTGCCAGCAGTTACTCAGGGGCGGACACAGATACGCAGTATTTT,CASSYSGADTDTQYF
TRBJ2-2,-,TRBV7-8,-,TGTACCAGCAGCCCGGACAGTAACACCGGGGAACTGTTTTTT,CTSSPDSNTGELFF
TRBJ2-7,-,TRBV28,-,TGTGCCAGCGGCCCCATCTACGAGCAGTACTTC,CASGPIYEQYF
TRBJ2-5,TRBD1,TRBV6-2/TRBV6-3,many,TGTGCCAGCAGTACCCGGACAGGGATGCTCGAGACCCAGTACTTC,CASSTRTGMLETQYF
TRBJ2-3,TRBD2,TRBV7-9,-,TGTGCCAGCAGGCGAGCGGGGGGAACAGATACGCAGTATTTT,CASRRAGGTDTQYF
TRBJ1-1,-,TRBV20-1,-,TGCAGTGCTGGGACACCAGCCACTGAAGCTTTCTTT,CSAGTPATEAFF
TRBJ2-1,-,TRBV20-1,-,TGCAGTGCTAGTATTACTGCCAATGAGCAGTTCTTC,CSASITANEQFF
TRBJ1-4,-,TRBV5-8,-,TGTGCCAGCATCCGCTCGACAGCAACTAATGAAAAACTGTTTTTT,CASIRSTATNEKLFF
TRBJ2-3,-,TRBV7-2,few,TGTGCCAGCAGCAAGGCCGGTGGGTCGGATACGCAGTATTTT,CASSKAGGSDTQYF
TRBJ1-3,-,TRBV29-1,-,TGCAGCGTTGAGGACGGCTTCTCTGGAAACACCATATATTTT,CSVEDGFSGNTIYF
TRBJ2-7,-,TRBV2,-,TGTGCCAGCAGAGAAGGGAGCGAGCAGTACTTC,CASREGSEQYF
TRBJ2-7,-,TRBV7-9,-,TGTGCCAGCAGCCAGCCTCCCGGAAGCTCCTACGAGCAGTACTTC,CASSQPPGSSYEQYF
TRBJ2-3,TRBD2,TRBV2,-,TGTGCCAGCAGGGCGACTAGCGGGGGCACAGATACGCAGTATTTT,CASRATSGGTDTQYF
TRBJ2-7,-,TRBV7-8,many,TGTGCCAGCAGCTTAGGGACGAATCGCTACGAGCAGTACTTC,CASSLGTNRYEQYF
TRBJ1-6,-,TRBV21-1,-,TGTGCCAGCAGCAATGGGGCTAAGAATTCACCCCTCCACTTT,CASSNGAKNSPLHF
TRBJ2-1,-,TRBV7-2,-,TGTGCCAGCAGCCGCGACACAGTCTCCTACAATGAGCAGTTCTTC,CASSRDTVSYNEQFF
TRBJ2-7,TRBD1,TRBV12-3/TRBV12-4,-,TGTGCCAGCACCTTACAGGGGGCGAACTACGAGCAGTACTTC,CASTLQGANYEQYF
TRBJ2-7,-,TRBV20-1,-,TGCAGTGTTGTGGGGGAGGCCTACGAGCAGTACTTC,CSVVGEAYEQYF
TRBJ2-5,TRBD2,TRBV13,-,TGTGCCAGCAGACGCAGCGGGGTCCAACAAGAGACCCAGTACTTC,CASRRSGVQQETQYF
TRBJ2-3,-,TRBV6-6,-,TGTGCCAGCAAAAGGTCCGCGGGCACAGATACGCAGTATTTT,CASKRSAGTDTQYF
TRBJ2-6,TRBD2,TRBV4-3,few,TGCGCCAGCAGCCAAGACGGGGAGGGGTATGGGGCCAACGTCCTGACTTTC,CASSQDGEGYGANVLTF
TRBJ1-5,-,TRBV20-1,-,TGCAGTGCTAGAGGGACGGTTCAAAATCAGCCCCAGCATTTT,CSARGTVQNQPQHF
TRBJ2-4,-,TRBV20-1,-,TGCAGTGCCACAGGTGAAGCTGACAATGAGCAGTACTTC,CSATGEADNEQYF
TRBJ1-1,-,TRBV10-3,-,TGTGCCATCAGTGAGCTTTCCAATCGGGCTGCTAACACTGAAGCTTTCTTT,CAISELSNRAANTEAFF
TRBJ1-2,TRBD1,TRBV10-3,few,TGTGCCATCAGCCCCGGGACAGGGACTCCGGCGGGGGGCTACACCTTC,CAISPGTGTPAGGYTF
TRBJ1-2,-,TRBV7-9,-,TGTGCCAGCAGCTTAGTAGCGCGTGACTATGGCTACACCTTC,CASSLVARDYGYTF
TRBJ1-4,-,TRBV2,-,TGTGCCAGCCATCTCAGGGATGAAAAACTGTTTTTT,CASHLRDEKLFF
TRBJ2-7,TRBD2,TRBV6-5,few,TGTGCCACGCGCGGGGGTGGGTCGGGTATTCCCTACGAGCAGTACTTC,CATRGGGSGIPYEQYF
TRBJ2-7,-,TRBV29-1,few,TGCAGCGTTGAAGACCAGCCCGGTGAGCAGTACTTC,CSVEDQPGEQYF
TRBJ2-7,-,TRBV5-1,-,TGCGCCAGCAGTCGAGGGTTTTCGGACGAGCAGTACTTC,CASSRGFSDEQYF
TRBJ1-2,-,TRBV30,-,TGTGCCTGGAGGGACCGGGATAGATATGGCTACACCTTC,CAWRDRDRYGYTF
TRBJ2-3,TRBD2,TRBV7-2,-,TGTGTCAGCAGCTTAAATAGCGGGGGGGCGGTGGCAGATACGCAGTATTTT,CVSSLNSGGAVADTQYF
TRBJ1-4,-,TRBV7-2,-,TGTGCCAGCAGCTACCAGGGAGGGAGTGAAAAACTGTTTTTT,CASSYQGGSEKLFF
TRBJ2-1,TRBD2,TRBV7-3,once,TGTGCCAGCAGCTTACACTCTAGCGGGGGGGCAGGTGAGCAGTTCTTC,CASSLHSSGGAGEQFF